This T cell receptor (beta chain) came from a study of human T cells and chemical hapten exposure. CDR3 size: 15 residues. Germline CDR1 is SGDLS and CDR2 is YYNGEE. V gave up 0 bases and J gave up 4 bases, with 13 bases separating them. This clonotype was observed at least ten times. Time point in this sample: pre-sensitization, week 0. Treatment denoted: therapeutic diphenylcyclopropenone sensitization with weekly scalp DPC. TCRdb redid the calling of the RACE reads with MiXCR, one entry per CDR3 protein. The data contain 300,000 to 400,000 distinct CDR3 sequences, 4% to 6% of them seen just once; the ten biggest clones take up around 2.6%.

V usage is TRBV9 and J usage is TRBJ1-1; weak D call: TRBD1 (5 bases). The receptor was derived from a woman between 50 and 59 years old with alopecia areata. Some clones in this sample may be carry-over from other donors' samples. Sample: whole blood, taken in connection with sensitization to the hapten diphenylcyclopropenone (DPC). CDR3 loop: CASSVDSRDGTEAFF. CDR3 in DNA: TGTGCCAGCAGCGTAGATAGCAGGGATGGCACTGAAGCTTTCTTT. Looking up the rest from reference TRBV9 and TRBJ1-1 gives the full variable domain: DSGVTQTPKHLITATGQRVTLRCSPRSGDLSVYWYQQSLDQGLQFLIQYYNGEERAKGNILERFSAQQFPDLHSELNLSSLELGDSALYFCASSVDSRDGTEAFFGQGTRLTVV.